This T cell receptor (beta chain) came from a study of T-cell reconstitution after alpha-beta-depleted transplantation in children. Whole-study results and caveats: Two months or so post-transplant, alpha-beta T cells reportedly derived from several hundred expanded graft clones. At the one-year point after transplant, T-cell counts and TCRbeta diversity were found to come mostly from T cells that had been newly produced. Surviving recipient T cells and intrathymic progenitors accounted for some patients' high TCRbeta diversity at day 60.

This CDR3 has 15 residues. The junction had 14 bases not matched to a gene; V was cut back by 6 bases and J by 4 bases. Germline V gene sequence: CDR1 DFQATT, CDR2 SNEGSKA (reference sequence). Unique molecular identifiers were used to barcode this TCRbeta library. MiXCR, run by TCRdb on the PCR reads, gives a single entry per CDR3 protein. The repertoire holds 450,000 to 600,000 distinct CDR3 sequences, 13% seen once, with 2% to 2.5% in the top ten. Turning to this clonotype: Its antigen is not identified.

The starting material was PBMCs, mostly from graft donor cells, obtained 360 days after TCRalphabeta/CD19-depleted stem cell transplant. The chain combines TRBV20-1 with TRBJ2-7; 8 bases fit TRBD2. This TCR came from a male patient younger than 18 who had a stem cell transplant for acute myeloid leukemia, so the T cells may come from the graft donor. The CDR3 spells CSASRLSGSLYEQYF. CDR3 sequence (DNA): TGCAGTGCCTCCCGACTAAGCGGGAGTTTGTACGAGCAGTACTTC.